These T cell receptor beta chains were read from a single sample in a study of T-cell memory formation after mild COVID-19. MiXCR, applied by TCRdb to the 5' RACE reads, yields one record per CDR3 protein. The sample carries about 360,000 distinct CDR3 sequences, 10% to 15% recorded once. The sequencing input was PBMCs or a T cell subset sorted from them (not recorded which). These receptors all come from a man aged 18 to 29 who had mild COVID-19 (a few samples of this study predate the infection). Cell type and time point are not known. Each CDR3 is given with its conserved first and last residue. A D gene is named only where the DNA matches it firmly. Rows give clone size only sometimes, using once, few, many, or a class for an expanded clone.

j_call clone_size cdr3_length d_call v_call cdr3_aa cdr3_nt
TRBJ1-2 . 12 . TRBV12-3/TRBV12-4 CASRAGAYGYTF TGTGCCAGCAGGGCAGGGGCCTATGGCTACACCTTC
TRBJ2-4 . 14 . TRBV12-3/TRBV12-4 CASSLQVAKNIQYF TGTGCCAGCAGTTTACAGGTAGCCAAAAACATTCAGTACTTC
TRBJ1-2 . 14 . TRBV7-6 CASSFYREDYGYTF TGTGCCAGCAGCTTTTACAGGGAAGACTATGGCTACACCTTC
TRBJ1-5 . 14 . TRBV9 CASSALRGDGPQHF TGTGCCAGCAGCGCCCTCCGAGGGGACGGGCCCCAGCATTTT
TRBJ1-1 few 17 TRBD1 TRBV5-1 CASSPIFPGTGETEAFF TGCGCCAGCAGCCCTATATTCCCCGGGACAGGGGAGACTGAAGCTTTCTTT
TRBJ2-2 many 14 . TRBV29-1 CSVETFKGTGELFF TGCAGCGTTGAAACGTTCAAGGGGACCGGGGAGCTGTTTTTT
TRBJ1-6 many 15 . TRBV5-1 CASSLAGREYSPLHF TGCGCCAGCAGCTTGGCCGGAAGGGAGTATTCACCCCTCCACTTT
TRBJ1-2 few 13 . TRBV28 CASSLQGWYGYTF TGTGCCAGCAGTTTACAGGGTTGGTATGGCTACACCTTC
TRBJ2-7 . 12 . TRBV6-2/TRBV6-3 CASREDTSRQYF TGTGCCAGCAGGGAGGACACCTCTCGGCAGTACTTC
TRBJ2-1 few 13 . TRBV27 CASSNGWASEQFF TGTGCCAGCAGTAACGGATGGGCGTCTGAGCAGTTCTTC
TRBJ2-1 many 17 TRBD2 TRBV5-1 CASSSVLAGGIYNEQFF TGCGCCAGCAGCTCGGTGCTAGCGGGGGGAATCTACAATGAGCAGTTCTTC
TRBJ2-2 few 15 . TRBV21-1 CARCPTGGDTGELFF TGTGCCAGGTGTCCGACAGGGGGGGACACCGGGGAGCTGTTTTTT
TRBJ2-3 . 16 TRBD2 TRBV20-1 CSATTRTSGGTDTQYF TGCAGTGCCACAACAAGGACTAGCGGGGGAACAGATACGCAGTATTTT
TRBJ2-3 many 17 . TRBV5-1 CASSLGISARATDTQYF TGCGCCAGCAGCCTGGGGATTAGTGCCCGGGCGACAGATACGCAGTATTTT
TRBJ1-5 . 15 TRBD1 TRBV20-1 CSAQAVGTGAQPQHF TGCAGTGCTCAGGCCGTCGGGACAGGGGCACAGCCCCAGCATTTT
TRBJ2-2 few 15 . TRBV5-1 CASRRGSDSTGELFF TGCGCCAGCCGAAGAGGCTCTGATTCCACCGGGGAGCTGTTTTTT
TRBJ2-1 many 13 TRBD2 TRBV7-7 CASSLAGGDEQFF TGTGCTAGCAGCTTAGCGGGCGGAGATGAGCAGTTCTTC
TRBJ2-3 many 13 TRBD1 TRBV20-1 CSARTGSTDTQYF TGCAGCGCTAGGACAGGGAGCACAGATACGCAGTATTTT
TRBJ2-7 few 16 . TRBV7-8 CASSRAFQNLFYEQYF TGTGCCAGCAGCCGGGCCTTCCAGAACCTCTTTTACGAGCAGTACTTC
TRBJ1-4 . 13 . TRBV6-1 CASAPRTNEKLFF TGTGCCAGCGCACCAAGAACTAATGAAAAACTGTTTTTT
TRBJ2-2 many 17 TRBD2 TRBV5-1 CASSTGPSGHRAGELFF TGCGCCAGCAGCACTGGACCTAGCGGCCATAGGGCCGGGGAGCTGTTTTTT
TRBJ1-1 few 14 . TRBV12-3/TRBV12-4 CASSKGPMNTEAFF TGTGCCAGCAGCAAGGGGCCCATGAACACTGAAGCTTTCTTT
TRBJ1-2 . 15 . TRBV7-9 CASSLSVDRFYGYTF TGTGCCAGCAGCTTATCAGTTGACAGGTTCTATGGCTACACCTTC
TRBJ1-1 . 13 . TRBV10-3 CAISGPQGTEAFF TGTGCCATCAGTGGTCCCCAGGGCACTGAAGCTTTCTTT
TRBJ2-3 many 12 . TRBV7-9 CASSPRTDTQYF TGTGCCAGCAGCCCACGCACAGATACGCAGTATTTT
TRBJ1-5 . 15 . TRBV6-5 CASSYSWDRDQPQHF TGTGCCAGCAGTTACTCGTGGGACCGTGATCAGCCCCAGCATTTT
TRBJ2-1 . 17 . TRBV3-1 CASSQDLSGDSYNEQFF TGTGCCAGCAGCCAAGATCTTAGCGGTGACTCCTACAATGAGCAGTTCTTC
TRBJ1-2 . 14 . TRBV2 CASSELGSQYGYTF TGTGCCAGCAGTGAGTTGGGATCACAGTATGGCTACACCTTC
TRBJ1-6 few 14 . TRBV6-5 CASSSGVPNSPLHF TGTGCCAGCAGTTCTGGTGTCCCCAATTCACCCCTCCACTTT
TRBJ2-1 few 12 . TRBV3-1 CASSQMTREQFF TGTGCCAGCAGCCAAATGACCCGGGAGCAGTTCTTC
TRBJ2-1 . 14 . TRBV7-6 CASSPNTLSNEQFF TGTGCCAGCAGCCCTAATACTCTCAGCAATGAGCAGTTCTTC
TRBJ1-2 few 15 . TRBV5-1 CASSLLGGPTAGYTF TGCGCCAGCAGCCTTCTCGGGGGTCCAACGGCCGGCTACACCTTC
TRBJ2-7 . 15 . TRBV4-3 CARTNLGQDRYEQYF TGCGCCAGAACCAACCTAGGACAAGACCGCTACGAGCAGTACTTC
TRBJ2-3 few 16 TRBD2 TRBV7-6 CASSLRAGGFTDTQYF TGTGCCAGCAGCCTGCGAGCGGGGGGGTTCACAGATACGCAGTATTTT
TRBJ2-1 few 14 . TRBV7-2 CASSPVPAWGKQFF TGTGCCAGCAGCCCAGTACCAGCTTGGGGGAAGCAGTTCTTC
TRBJ2-6 many 12 . TRBV29-1 CSVKSGANVLTF TGCAGCGTTAAAAGTGGGGCCAACGTCCTGACTTTC
TRBJ2-4 few 12 . TRBV9 CASSTLGLIQYF TGTGCCAGCAGCACTCTAGGTCTCATTCAGTACTTC
TRBJ2-2 . 14 . TRBV7-2 CASSLAQGPGELFF TGTGCCAGCAGCTTAGCGCAGGGTCCCGGGGAGCTGTTTTTT
TRBJ1-1 . 14 TRBD1 TRBV10-2 CASRLSGGNTEAFF TGCGCCAGCAGGCTCTCAGGGGGGAACACTGAAGCTTTCTTT
TRBJ2-1 . 19 TRBD2 TRBV7-2 CASSLPRLAGGPNYNEQFF TGTGCCAGCAGCTTACCCCGACTAGCGGGGGGCCCAAACTACAATGAGCAGTTCTTC
TRBJ2-1 many 11 . TRBV30 CAWSVRGAAFF TGTGCCTGGAGTGTAAGGGGGGCCGCGTTCTTC
TRBJ2-5 few 15 . TRBV27 CASSFDPGPQETQYF TGTGCCAGCAGTTTCGACCCGGGACCACAAGAGACCCAGTACTTC
TRBJ2-1 many 12 . TRBV7-9 CASSLDTDEQFF TGTGCCAGCAGCTTAGACACAGATGAGCAGTTCTTC